This TCR beta chain was identified during a study of T cell repertoires in cytomegalovirus infection. Study context: From public TCR beta signatures came an indication of both CMV infection and matching HLA type.

This clonotype came up a few times. As yet, its antigen is unknown. Study-wide findings and caveats: CMV carriers having the relevant HLA were flagged by cumulative public TCR beta family frequency.

CDR1 and CDR2 (germline): LGHNA, YNFKEQ. Deletions cut 1 base from V and 1 base from J, with 5 bases between. The CDR3 has 15 residues. Each CDR3 protein is one row after TCRdb ran MiXCR on the reads. Seen here are more than 400,000 distinct CDR3 sequences, more than 25% observed once, and the top ten hold roughly 13%. The rearrangement joins TRBV4-2 to TRBJ2-6, with D uncertain. This clonotype originated in a human donor in good health (CMV status not recorded). Some clones in this sample may be carry-over from other donors' samples. Input material: PBMCs. CDR3 sequence (DNA): TGTGCCAGCAGCCAAGGGGCTTCTGGGGCCAACGTCCTGACTTTC. Translating gives CASSQGASGANVLTF.